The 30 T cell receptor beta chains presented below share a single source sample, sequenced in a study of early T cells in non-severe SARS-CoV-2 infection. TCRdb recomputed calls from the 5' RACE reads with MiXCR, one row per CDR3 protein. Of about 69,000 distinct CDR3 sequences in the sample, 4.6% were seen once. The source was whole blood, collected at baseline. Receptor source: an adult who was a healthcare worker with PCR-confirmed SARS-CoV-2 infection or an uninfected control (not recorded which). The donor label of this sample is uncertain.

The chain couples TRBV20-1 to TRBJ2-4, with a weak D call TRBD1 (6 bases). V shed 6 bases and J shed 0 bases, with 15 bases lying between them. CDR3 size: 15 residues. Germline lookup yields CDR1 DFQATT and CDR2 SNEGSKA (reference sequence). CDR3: CSASYRDLAKNIQYF. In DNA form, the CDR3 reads TGCAGTGCGAGTTACAGGGACCTAGCCAAAAACATTCAGTACTTC.

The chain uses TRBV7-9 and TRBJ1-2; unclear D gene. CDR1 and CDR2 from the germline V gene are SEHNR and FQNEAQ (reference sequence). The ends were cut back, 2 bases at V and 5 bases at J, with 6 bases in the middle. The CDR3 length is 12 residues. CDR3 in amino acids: CASSLILYGYTF. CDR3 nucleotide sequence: TGTGCCAGCAGCTTAATATTATATGGCTACACCTTC.

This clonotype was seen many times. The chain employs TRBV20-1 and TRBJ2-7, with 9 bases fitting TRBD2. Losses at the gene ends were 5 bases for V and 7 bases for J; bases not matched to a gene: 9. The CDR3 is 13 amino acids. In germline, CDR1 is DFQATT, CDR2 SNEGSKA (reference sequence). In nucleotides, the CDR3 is TGCAGTGCTCCCGGGACTAGCTATTATGAGCAGTACTTC. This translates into CSAPGTSYYEQYF.

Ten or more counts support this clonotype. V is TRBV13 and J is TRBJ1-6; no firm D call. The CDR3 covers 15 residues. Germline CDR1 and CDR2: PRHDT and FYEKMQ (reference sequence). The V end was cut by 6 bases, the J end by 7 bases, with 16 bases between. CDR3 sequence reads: CASRPAGAGNSPLHF. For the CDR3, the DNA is TGTGCCAGCAGACCGGCAGGTGCGGGGAATTCACCCCTCCACTTT.

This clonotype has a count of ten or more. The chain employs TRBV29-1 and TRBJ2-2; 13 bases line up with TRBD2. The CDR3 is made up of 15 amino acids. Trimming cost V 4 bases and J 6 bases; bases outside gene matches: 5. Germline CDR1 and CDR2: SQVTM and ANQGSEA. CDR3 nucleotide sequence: TGCAGCGTTGGGGGACTAGCGGGGATGGCCGGGGAGCTGTTTTTT. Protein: CSVGGLAGMAGELFF.

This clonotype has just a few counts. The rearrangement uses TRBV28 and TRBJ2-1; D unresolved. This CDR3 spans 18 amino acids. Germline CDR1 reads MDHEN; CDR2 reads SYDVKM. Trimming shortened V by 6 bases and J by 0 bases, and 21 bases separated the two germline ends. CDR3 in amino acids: CASRKGQEKISSYNEQFF. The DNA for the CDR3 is TGTGCCAGCAGAAAGGGTCAGGAAAAGATAAGCTCCTACAATGAGCAGTTCTTC.

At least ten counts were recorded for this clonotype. The CDR3 DNA follows: TGTGCCAGCAGTGACTCGGGGACTAGCGGCGGGGCAGATACGCAGTATTTT. Amino acids: CASSDSGTSGGADTQYF. This chain connects TRBV6-4 to TRBJ2-3, with TRBD2 matching 11 bases. This CDR3 comprises 17 residues. V lost 0 bases, J lost 4 bases, and 6 bases stayed unmatched. The germline CDR1 and CDR2 sequences are MRHNA and SNTAGT.

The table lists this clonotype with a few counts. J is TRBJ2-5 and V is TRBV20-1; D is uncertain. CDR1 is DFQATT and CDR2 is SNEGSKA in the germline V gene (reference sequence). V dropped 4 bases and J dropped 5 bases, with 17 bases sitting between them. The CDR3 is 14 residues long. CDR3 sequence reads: CSATYFPLGETQYF. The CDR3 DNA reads TGCAGTGCTACCTATTTCCCCTTAGGGGAGACCCAGTACTTC.

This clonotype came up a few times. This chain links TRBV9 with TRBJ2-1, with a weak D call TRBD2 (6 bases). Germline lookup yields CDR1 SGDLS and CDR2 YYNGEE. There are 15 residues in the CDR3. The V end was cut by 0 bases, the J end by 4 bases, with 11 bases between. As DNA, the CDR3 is TGTGCCAGCAGCGTAGGGGCGGGGAATTACAATGAGCAGTTCTTC. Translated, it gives CASSVGAGNYNEQFF.

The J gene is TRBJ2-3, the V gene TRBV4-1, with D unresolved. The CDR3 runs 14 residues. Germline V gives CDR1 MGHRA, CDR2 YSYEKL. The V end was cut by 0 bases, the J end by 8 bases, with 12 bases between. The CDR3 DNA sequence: TGCGCCAGCAGCCAAGAAAGGAACAGAGGTACGCAGTATTTT. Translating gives CASSQERNRGTQYF.

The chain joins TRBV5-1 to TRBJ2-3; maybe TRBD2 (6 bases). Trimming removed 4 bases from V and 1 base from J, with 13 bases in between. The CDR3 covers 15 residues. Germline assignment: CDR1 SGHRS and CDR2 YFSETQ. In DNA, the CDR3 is TGCGCCAGCAGCCAAGCCGGGAGTCGCACAGATACGCAGTATTTT. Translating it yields CASSQAGSRTDTQYF. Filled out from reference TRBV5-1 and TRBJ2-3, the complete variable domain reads KAGVTQTPRYLIKTRGQQVTLSCSPISGHRSVSWYQQTPGQGLQFLFEYFSETQRNKGNFPGRFSGRQFSNSRSEMNVSTLELGDSALYLCASSQAGSRTDTQYFGPGTRLTVL.

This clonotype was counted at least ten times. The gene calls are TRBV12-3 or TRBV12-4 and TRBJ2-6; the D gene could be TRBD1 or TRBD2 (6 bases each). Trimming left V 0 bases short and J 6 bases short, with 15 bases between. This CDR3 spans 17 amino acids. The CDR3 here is CASSLANLGGEANVLTF. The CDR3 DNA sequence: TGTGCCAGCAGTTTAGCGAATCTGGGGGGCGAGGCCAACGTCCTGACTTTC.

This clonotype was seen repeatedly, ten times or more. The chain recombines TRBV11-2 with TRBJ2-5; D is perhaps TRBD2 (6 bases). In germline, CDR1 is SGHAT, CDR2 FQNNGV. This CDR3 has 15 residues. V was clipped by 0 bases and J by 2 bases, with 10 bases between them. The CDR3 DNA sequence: TGTGCCAGCAGCTTAGACGGGACTGTACAAGAGACCCAGTACTTC. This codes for CASSLDGTVQETQYF.

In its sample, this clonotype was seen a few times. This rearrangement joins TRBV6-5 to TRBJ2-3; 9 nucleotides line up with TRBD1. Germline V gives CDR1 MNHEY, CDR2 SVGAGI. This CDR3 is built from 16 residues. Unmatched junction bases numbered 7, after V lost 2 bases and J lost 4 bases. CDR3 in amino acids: CASSYLDRGVADTQYF. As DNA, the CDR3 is TGTGCCAGCAGTTACCTGGACAGGGGAGTCGCAGATACGCAGTATTTT.

The CDR3 nucleotides read TGTGCCAGCAGTAGTCGGACAGGGGTAATAGGCGAGCAGTACTTC. This sequence encodes CASSSRTGVIGEQYF. This rearrangement joins TRBV7-2 to TRBJ2-7; TRBD1 aligns across 9 bases. Germline V lookup: CDR1 SGHTA, CDR2 FQGNSA. The V gene end was trimmed by 6 bases and the J gene end by 6 bases; junction bases not matched to a gene: 12. This CDR3 contains 15 residues.

The CDR3 DNA reads as TGTGCCAGCAGCTTCAGGGGGCTTGAGACCCAGTACTTC. Translation gives CASSFRGLETQYF. The chain uses TRBV5-4 and TRBJ2-5, with TRBD1 matching 8 bases. V dropped 2 bases and J dropped 5; count of bases not matched to a gene: 2. Germline assignment: CDR1 SGHNT and CDR2 YYREEE (reference sequence). The CDR3 has 13 residues.

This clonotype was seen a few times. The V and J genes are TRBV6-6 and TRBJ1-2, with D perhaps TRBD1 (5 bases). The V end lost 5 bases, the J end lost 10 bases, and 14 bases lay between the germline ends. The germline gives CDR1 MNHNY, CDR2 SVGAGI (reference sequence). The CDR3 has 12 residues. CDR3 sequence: CASSPGGPVYTF. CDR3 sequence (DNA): TGTGCCAGCAGTCCCGGGGGTCCCGTCTACACCTTC.

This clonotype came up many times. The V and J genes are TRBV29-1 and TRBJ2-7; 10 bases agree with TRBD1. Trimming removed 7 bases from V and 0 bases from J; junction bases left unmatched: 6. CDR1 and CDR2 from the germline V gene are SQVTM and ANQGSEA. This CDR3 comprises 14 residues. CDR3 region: CSAAGTGVSYEQYF. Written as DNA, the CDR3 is TGCAGCGCCGCCGGGACAGGGGTCTCCTACGAGCAGTACTTC.

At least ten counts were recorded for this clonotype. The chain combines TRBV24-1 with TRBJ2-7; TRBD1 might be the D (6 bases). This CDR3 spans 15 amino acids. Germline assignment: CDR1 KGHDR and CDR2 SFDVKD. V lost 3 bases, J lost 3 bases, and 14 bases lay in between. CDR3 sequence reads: CATSDPQGPYYEQYF. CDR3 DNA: TGTGCCACCAGTGATCCACAGGGCCCTTACTACGAGCAGTACTTC.

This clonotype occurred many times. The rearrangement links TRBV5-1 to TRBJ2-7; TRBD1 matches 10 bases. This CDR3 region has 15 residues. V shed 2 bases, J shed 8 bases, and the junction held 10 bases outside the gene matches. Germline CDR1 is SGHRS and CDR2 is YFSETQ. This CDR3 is CASSFLLGTGEQQYF. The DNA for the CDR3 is TGCGCCAGCAGCTTCCTGTTAGGGACAGGGGAGCAGCAGTACTTC.

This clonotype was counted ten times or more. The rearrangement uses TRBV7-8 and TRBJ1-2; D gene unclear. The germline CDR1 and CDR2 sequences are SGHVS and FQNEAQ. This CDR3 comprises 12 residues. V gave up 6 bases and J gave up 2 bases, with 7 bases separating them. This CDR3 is CASSPTNYGYTF. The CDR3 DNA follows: TGTGCCAGCAGTCCGACAAACTATGGCTACACCTTC.

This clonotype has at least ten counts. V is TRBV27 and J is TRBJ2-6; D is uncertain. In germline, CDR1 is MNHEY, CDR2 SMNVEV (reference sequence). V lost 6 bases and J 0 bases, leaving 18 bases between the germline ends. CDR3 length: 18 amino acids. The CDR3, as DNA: TGTGCCAGCAGATCCCCGACACGGCTAAGCTCTGGGGCCAACGTCCTGACTTTC. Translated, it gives CASRSPTRLSSGANVLTF.

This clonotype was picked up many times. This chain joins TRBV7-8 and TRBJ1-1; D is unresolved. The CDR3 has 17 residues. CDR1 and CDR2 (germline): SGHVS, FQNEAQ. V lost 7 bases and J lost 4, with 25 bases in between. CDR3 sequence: CASTMGGRLARGTEAFF. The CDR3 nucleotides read TGTGCCAGCACCATGGGTGGTAGGCTGGCGCGAGGCACTGAAGCTTTCTTT.

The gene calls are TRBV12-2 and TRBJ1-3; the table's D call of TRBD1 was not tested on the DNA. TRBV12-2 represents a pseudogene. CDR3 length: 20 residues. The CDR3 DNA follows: TGTGCAAGTCGCTCCCTCCGGGACAGGGAAAAACGGCTCTCTGGAAACACCATATATTTT. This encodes CASRSLRDREKRLSGNTIYF.

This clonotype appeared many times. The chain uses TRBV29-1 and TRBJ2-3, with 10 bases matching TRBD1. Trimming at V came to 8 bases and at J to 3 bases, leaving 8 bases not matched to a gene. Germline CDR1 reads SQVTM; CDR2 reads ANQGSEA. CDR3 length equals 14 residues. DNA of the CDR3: TGCAGCTCCACGGGACAGGGGTCAACAGATACGCAGTATTTT. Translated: CSSTGQGSTDTQYF.

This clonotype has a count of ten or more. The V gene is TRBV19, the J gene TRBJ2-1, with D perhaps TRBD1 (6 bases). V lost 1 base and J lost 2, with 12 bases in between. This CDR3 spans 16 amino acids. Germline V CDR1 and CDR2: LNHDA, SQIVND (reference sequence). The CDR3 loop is CASSIAQGLTYNEQFF. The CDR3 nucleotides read TGTGCCAGTAGTATAGCTCAGGGGCTCACCTACAATGAGCAGTTCTTC.

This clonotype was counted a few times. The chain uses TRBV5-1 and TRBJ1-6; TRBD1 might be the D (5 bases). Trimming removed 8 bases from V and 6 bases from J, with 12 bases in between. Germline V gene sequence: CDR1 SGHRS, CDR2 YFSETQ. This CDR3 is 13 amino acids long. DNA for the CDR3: TGCGCCAGTTGTAGAGGGGCTAATTCACCCCTCCACTTT. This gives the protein CASCRGANSPLHF.

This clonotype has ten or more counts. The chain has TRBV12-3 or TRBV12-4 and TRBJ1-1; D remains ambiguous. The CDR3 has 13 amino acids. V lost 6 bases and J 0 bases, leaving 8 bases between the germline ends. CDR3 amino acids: CASSLGMNTEAFF. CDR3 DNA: TGTGCCAGCAGCCTCGGAATGAACACTGAAGCTTTCTTT.

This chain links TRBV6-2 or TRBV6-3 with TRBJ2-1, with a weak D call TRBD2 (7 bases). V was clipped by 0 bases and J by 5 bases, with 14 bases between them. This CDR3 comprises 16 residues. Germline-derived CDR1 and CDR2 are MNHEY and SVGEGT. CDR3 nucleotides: TGTGCCAGCAGTTACTCACTGGCGGGGGCCGACAATGAGCAGTTCTTC. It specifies CASSYSLAGADNEQFF.

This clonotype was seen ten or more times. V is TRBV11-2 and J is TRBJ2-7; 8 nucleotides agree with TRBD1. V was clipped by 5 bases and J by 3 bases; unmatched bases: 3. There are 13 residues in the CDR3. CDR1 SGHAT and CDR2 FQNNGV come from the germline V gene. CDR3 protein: CASSDGQGYEQYF. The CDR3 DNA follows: TGTGCCAGCAGCGACGGACAGGGCTACGAGCAGTACTTC.